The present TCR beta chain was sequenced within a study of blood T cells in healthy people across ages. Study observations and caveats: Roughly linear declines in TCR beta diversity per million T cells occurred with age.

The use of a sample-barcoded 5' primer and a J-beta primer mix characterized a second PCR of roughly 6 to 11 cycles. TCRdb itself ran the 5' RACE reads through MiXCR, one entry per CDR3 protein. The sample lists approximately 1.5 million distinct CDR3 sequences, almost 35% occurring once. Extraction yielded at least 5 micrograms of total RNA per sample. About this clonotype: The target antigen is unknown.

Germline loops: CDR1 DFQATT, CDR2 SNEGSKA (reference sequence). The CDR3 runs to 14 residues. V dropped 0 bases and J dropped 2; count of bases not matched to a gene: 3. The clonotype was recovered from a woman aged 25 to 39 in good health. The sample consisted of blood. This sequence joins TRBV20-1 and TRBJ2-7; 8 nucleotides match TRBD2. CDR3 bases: TGCAGTGCTAGAGATCCCGGGAGGGCCTACGAGCAGTACTTC. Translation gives CSARDPGRAYEQYF.